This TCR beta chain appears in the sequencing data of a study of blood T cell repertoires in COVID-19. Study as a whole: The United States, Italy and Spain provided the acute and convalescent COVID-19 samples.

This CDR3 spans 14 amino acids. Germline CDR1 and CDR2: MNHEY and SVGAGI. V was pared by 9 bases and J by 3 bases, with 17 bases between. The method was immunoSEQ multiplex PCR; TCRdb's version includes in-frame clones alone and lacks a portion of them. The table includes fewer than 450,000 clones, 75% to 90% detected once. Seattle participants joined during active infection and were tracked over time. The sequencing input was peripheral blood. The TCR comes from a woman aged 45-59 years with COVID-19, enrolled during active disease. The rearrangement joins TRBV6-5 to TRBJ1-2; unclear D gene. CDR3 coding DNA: TGTGCCAGGCCCCCGCCGGGAACCCACTATGGCTACACCTTC. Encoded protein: CARPPPGTHYGYTF.